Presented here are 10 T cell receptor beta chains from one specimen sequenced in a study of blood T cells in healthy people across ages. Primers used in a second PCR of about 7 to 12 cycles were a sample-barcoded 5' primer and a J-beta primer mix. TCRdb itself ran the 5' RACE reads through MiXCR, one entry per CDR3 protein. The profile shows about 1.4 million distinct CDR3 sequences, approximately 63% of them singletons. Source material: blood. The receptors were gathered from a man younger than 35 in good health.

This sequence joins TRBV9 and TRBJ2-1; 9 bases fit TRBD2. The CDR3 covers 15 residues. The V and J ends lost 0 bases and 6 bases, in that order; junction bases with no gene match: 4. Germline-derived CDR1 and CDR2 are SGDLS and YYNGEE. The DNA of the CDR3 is TGTGCCAGCAGCGTAGACGGACTAGCGTCCAATGAGCAGTTCTTC. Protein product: CASSVDGLASNEQFF.

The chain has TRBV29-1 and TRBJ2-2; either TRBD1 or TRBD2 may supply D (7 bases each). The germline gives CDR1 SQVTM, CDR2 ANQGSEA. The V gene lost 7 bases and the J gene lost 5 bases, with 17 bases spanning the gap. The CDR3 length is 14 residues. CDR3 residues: CSARGGPGTGELFF. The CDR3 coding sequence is TGCAGCGCCAGGGGGGGGCCGGGAACCGGGGAGCTGTTTTTT.

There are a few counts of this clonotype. CDR3: CASSSGAFNEKLFF. The CDR3, as DNA: TGTGCCAGCAGTTCAGGGGCCTTTAATGAAAAACTGTTTTTT. This rearrangement joins TRBV27 to TRBJ1-4, with D possibly matching TRBD1 (6 bases). CDR1 is MNHEY, CDR2 SMNVEV, per germline (reference sequence). This CDR3 is built from 14 residues. V was shortened by 4 bases and J by 4 bases, with 10 bases between the two germline ends.

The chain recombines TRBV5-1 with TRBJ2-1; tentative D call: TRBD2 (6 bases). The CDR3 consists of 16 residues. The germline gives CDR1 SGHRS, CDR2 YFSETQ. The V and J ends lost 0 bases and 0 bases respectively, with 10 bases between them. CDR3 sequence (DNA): TGCGCCAGCAGCTTGGGTCGGAGGGGCTCCTACAATGAGCAGTTCTTC. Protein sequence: CASSLGRRGSYNEQFF. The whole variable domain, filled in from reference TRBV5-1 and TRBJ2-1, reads KAGVTQTPRYLIKTRGQQVTLSCSPISGHRSVSWYQQTPGQGLQFLFEYFSETQRNKGNFPGRFSGRQFSNSRSEMNVSTLELGDSALYLCASSLGRRGSYNEQFFGPGTRLTVL.

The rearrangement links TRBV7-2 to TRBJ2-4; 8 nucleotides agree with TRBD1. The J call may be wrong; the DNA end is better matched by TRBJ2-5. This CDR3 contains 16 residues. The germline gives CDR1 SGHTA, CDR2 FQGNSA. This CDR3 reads CASSLGGQGFGETQYF. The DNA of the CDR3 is TGTGCCAGCAGCTTAGGTGGACAGGGATTTGGAGAGACCCAGTACTTC.

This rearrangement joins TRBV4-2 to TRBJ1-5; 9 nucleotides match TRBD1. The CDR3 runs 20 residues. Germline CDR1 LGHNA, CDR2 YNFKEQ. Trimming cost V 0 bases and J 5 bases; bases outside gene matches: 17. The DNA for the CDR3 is TGTGCCAGCAGCCAAGACGCATCCGGGACAGGGACGGGGGGGGATCAGCCCCAGCATTTT. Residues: CASSQDASGTGTGGDQPQHF.

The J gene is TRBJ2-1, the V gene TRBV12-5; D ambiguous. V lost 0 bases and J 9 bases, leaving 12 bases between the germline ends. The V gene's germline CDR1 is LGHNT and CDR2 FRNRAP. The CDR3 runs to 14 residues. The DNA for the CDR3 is TGTGCTAGTGGTTTGGTACGGTCAGAACCTGAGCAGTTCTTC. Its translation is CASGLVRSEPEQFF.

The CDR3 spells CASPAVENQPQHF. As DNA, the CDR3 is TGTGCCAGCCCTGCCGTCGAAAATCAGCCCCAGCATTTT. The V call is TRBV27, the J call TRBJ1-5; no definite D call. The CDR3 sequence is 13 residues long. Germline V CDR1 and CDR2: MNHEY, SMNVEV (reference sequence). V dropped 8 bases and J dropped 4 bases, with 12 bases sitting between them.

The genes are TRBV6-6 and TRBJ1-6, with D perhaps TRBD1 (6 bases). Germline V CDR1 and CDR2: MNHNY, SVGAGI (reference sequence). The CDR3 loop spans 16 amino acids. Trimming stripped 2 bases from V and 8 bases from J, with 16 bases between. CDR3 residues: CASSYRGGQNDSPLHF. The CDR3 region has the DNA TGTGCCAGCAGTTACCGAGGGGGGCAGAATGATTCACCCCTCCACTTT.

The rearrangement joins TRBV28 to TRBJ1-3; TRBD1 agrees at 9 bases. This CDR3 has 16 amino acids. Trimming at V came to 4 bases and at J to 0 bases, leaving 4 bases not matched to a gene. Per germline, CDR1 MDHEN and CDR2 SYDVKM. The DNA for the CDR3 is TGTGCCAGCAGTTGGGGGACAGGGCCCTCTGGAAACACCATATATTTT. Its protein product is CASSWGTGPSGNTIYF.